This note documents a single T cell receptor (beta chain) sequence. The sample originates from a study of cytomegalovirus exposure and HLA in healthy donors. The PCR employed 60 Vbeta primers together with 13 Jbeta primers. Libraries were prepared by immunoSEQ multiplex PCR; TCRdb keeps only in-frame clonotypes and omits some of them. The sample has 150,000 to 200,000 clones, about 83% seen once. This sequence originates from a girl aged 5 to 17 in good health and CMV-seropositive. The specimen was PBMCs.

DNA of the CDR3: TGTGCCAGCGCCTATAGCAGCAATGAGCAGTTCTTC. Translating gives CASAYSSNEQFF. The chain joins TRBV2 to TRBJ2-1, with D unresolved. V dropped 8 bases and J dropped 6 bases, with 11 bases sitting between them. Germline loops: CDR1 SNHLY, CDR2 FYNNEI. The CDR3 runs to 12 residues.